These 3 T cell receptor beta chains share one sample of origin, sequenced in a study of Ad26.COV2.S vaccination and SARS-CoV-2 variants. Clones were read by immunoSEQ multiplex PCR, and TCRdb kept only the in-frame ones, dropping some. Seen here are 440,000 or so clones, roughly 91% observed once, and the top ten hold roughly 3.9%. Documented treatment: around 19 received Ad26.COV2.S at low or high dose, single or two shots; roughly five received placebo; per-sample allocation not given. Each sample was drawn 63 days after the first injection (of vaccine or placebo). The source was peripheral blood, collected in a trial of Ad26.COV2.S vaccine versus placebo. The receptors were sampled from a person between 18 and 59 years old who received the Ad26.COV2.S COVID-19 vaccine or a placebo.

The chain employs TRBV19 and TRBJ2-1, with 7 bases identical to TRBD2. The CDR3 is 16 residues long. The V gene end was trimmed by 5 bases and the J gene end by 9 bases; junction bases not matched to a gene: 16. Germline V CDR1 and CDR2: LNHDA, SQIVND (reference sequence). The chain's CDR3 is CASSQRREKATVEQFF. The CDR3 DNA follows: TGTGCCAGTAGTCAAAGGCGGGAGAAAGCAACGGTTGAGCAGTTCTTC.

A few counts support this clone. This sequence joins TRBV28 and TRBJ1-5; no reliable D call. Trimming removed 7 bases from V and 1 base from J, with 5 bases in between. The germline CDR1 and CDR2 sequences are MDHEN and SYDVKM. CDR3 length equals 12 residues. The CDR3 is CASTNSNQPQHF. CDR3 nucleotide sequence: TGTGCCAGCACCAACAGCAATCAGCCCCAGCATTTT.

The chain carries TRBV5-6 and TRBJ2-7, with D unclear. The CDR3 spans 14 residues. The germline CDR1 and CDR2 sequences are SGHDT and YYEEEE. Trimming took off 0 bases at V and 3 bases at J, with 10 bases between the two ends. Here the CDR3 DNA reads TGTGCCAGCAGCTTGGGGGCCTCTCGCTACGAGCAGTACTTC. As protein: CASSLGASRYEQYF.